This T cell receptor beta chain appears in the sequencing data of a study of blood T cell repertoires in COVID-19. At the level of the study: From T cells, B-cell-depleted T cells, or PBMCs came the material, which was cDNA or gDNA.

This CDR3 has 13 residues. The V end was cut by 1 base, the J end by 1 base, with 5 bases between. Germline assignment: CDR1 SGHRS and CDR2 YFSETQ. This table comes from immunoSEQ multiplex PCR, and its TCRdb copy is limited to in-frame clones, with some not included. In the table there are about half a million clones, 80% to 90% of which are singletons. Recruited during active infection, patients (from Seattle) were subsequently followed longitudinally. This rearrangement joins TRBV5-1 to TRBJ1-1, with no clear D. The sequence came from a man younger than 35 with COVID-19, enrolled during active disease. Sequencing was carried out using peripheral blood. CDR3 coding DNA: TGCGCCAGCAGCTTGTTCCAGAACACTGAAGCTTTCTTT. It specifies CASSLFQNTEAFF.